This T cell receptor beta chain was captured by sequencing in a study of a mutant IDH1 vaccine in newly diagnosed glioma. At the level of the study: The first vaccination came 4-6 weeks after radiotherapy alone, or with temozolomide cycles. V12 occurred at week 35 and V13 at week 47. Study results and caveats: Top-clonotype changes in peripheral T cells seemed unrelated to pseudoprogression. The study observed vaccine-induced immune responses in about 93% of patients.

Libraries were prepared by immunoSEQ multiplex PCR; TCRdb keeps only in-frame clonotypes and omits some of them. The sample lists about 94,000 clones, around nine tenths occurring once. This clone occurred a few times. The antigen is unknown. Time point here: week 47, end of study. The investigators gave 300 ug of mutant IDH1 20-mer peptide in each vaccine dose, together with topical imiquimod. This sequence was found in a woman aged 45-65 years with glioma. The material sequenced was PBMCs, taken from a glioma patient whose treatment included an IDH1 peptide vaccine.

The DNA for the CDR3 is TGTGCCAGCAGTTTCGGGAATATCCAAGAGACCCAGTACTTC. Its protein is CASSFGNIQETQYF. The rearrangement links TRBV27 to TRBJ2-5; the D gene is possibly TRBD2 (5 bases). Germline V gene data show CDR1 as MNHEY and CDR2 as SMNVEV (reference sequence). V shed 3 bases and J shed 1 base, with 9 bases lying between them. CDR3 length: 14 amino acids.